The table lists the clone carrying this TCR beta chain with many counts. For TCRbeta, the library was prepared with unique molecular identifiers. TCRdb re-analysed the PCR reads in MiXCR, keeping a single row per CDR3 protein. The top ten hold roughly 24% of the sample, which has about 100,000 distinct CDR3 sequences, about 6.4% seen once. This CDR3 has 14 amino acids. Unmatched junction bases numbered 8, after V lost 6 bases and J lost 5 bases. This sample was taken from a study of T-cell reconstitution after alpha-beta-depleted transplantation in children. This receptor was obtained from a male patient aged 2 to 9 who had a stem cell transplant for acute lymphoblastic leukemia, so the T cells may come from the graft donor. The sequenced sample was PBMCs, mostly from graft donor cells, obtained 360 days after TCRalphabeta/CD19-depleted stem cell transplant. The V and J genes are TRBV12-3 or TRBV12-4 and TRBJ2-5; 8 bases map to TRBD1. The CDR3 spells CASSRDRGTETQYF. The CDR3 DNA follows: TGTGCCAGCAGCCGCGACAGGGGTACGGAGACCCAGTACTTC.